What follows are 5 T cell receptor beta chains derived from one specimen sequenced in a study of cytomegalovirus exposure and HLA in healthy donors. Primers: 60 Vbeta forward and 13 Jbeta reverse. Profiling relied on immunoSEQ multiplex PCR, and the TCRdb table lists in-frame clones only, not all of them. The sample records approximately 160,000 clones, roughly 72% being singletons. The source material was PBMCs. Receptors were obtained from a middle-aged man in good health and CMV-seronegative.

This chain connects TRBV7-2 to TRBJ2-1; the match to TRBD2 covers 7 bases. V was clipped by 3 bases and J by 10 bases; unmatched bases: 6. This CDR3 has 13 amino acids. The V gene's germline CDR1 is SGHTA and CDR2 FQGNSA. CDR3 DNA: TGTGCCAGCAGCTTGGACCCCGGGAGGGAGCAGTTCTTC. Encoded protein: CASSLDPGREQFF.

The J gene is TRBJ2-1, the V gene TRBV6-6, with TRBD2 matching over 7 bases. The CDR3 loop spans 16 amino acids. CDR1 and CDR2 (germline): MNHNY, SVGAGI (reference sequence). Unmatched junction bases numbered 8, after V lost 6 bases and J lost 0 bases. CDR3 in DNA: TGTGCCAGCAGCCATGGTGGGAGGGCCTCCTACAATGAGCAGTTCTTC. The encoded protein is CASSHGGRASYNEQFF.

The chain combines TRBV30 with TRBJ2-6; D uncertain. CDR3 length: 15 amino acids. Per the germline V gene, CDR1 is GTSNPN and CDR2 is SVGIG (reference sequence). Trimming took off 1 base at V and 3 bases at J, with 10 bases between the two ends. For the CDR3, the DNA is TGTGCCTGGAGTGGTCCCGAACTTGGGGCCAACGTCCTGACTTTC. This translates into CAWSGPELGANVLTF.

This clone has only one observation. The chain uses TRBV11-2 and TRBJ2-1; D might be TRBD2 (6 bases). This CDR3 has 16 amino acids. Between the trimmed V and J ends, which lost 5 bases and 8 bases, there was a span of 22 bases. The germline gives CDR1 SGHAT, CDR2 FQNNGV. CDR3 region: CASSLRGLRWVDEQFF. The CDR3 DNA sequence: TGTGCCAGCAGCCTAAGGGGACTTCGGTGGGTCGATGAGCAGTTCTTC. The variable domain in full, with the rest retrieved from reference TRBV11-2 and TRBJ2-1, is EAGVAQSPRYKIIEKRQSVAFWCNPISGHATLYWYQQILGQGPKLLIQFQNNGVVDDSQLPKDRFSAERLKGVDSTLKIQPAKLEDSAVYLCASSLRGLRWVDEQFFGPGTRLTVL.

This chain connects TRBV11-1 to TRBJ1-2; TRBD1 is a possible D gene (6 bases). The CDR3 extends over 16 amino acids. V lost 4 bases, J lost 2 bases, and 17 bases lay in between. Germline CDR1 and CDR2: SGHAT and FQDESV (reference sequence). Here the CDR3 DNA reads TGTGCCAGCAGCTCCGGGACACCGGTTCTAAACTATGGCTACACCTTC. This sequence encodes CASSSGTPVLNYGYTF.